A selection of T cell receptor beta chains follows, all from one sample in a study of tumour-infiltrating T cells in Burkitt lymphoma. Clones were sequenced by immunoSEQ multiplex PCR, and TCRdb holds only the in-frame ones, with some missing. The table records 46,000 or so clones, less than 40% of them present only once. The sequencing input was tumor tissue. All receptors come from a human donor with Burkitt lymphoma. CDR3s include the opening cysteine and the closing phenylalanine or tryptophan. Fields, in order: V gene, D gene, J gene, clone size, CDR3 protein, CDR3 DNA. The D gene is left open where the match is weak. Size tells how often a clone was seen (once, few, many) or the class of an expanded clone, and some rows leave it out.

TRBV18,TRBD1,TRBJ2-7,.,CASSPSDRGPYEQYF,TGTGCCAGCTCACCCTCGGACAGGGGGCCGTACGAGCAGTACTTC
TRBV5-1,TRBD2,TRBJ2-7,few,CASQTSGETYEQYF,TGCGCCAGCCAGACTAGCGGGGAAACCTACGAGCAGTACTTC
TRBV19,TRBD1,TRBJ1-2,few,CASSSQGHGYTF,TGTGCCAGTAGTTCACAGGGGCATGGCTACACCTTC
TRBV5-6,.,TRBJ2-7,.,CASSLFQGRAYEQYF,TGTGCCAGCAGCTTATTTCAGGGACGAGCCTACGAGCAGTACTTC
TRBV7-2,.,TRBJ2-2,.,CASSFQITGELFF,TGTGCCAGCAGCTTCCAAATAACCGGGGAGCTGTTTTTT
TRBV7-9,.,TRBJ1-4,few,CASSLGRATNEKLFF,TGTGCCAGCAGCTTAGGTCGGGCAACTAATGAAAAACTGTTTTTT
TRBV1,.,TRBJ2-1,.,CTSSQRLAGMNEQFF,TGCACCAGCAGCCAGCGACTAGCGGGGATGAATGAGCAGTTCTTC
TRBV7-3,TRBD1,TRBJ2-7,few,CASSPGQGQDEQYF,TGTGCCAGCTCCCCGGGACAGGGGCAAGACGAGCAGTACTTC
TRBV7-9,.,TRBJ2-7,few,CASSGRNSYEQYF,TGTGCCAGCAGCGGACGAAACTCCTACGAGCAGTACTTC
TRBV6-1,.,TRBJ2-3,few,CASSGGRVSDTQYF,TGTGCCAGCAGTGGGGGCAGGGTGTCCGATACGCAGTATTTT
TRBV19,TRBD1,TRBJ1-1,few,CASRWQGGNTEAFF,TGTGCCAGCCGTTGGCAGGGGGGGAACACTGAAGCTTTCTTT
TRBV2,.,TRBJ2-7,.,CASRVGQIAYEQYF,TGTGCCAGCAGAGTCGGACAGATAGCCTACGAGCAGTACTTC
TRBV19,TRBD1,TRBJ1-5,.,CASSPGGQGARQPQHF,TGTGCCAGTAGTCCGGGAGGACAGGGGGCCCGTCAGCCCCAGCATTTT
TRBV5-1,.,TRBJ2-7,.,CASSYRQSSSYEQYF,TGCGCCAGCAGCTATAGACAGTCAAGCTCCTACGAGCAGTACTTC
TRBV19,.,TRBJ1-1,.,CASRTALMNTEAFF,TGTGCCAGCCGGACGGCCCTGATGAACACTGAAGCTTTCTTT
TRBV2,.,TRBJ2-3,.,CASRPLRESPDTQYF,TGTGCCAGCAGACCCTTGCGGGAAAGCCCAGATACGCAGTATTTT
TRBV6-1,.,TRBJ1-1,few,CASSEVYRGNTEAFF,TGTGCCAGCAGTGAAGTTTACCGAGGGAACACTGAAGCTTTCTTT
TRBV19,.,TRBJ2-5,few,CASSMTRAETQYF,TGTGCCAGTAGTATGACCCGAGCGGAGACCCAGTACTTC
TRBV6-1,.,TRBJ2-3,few,CASRSLRQGTDTQYF,TGTGCCAGCCGTAGTTTAAGACAGGGCACAGATACGCAGTATTTT